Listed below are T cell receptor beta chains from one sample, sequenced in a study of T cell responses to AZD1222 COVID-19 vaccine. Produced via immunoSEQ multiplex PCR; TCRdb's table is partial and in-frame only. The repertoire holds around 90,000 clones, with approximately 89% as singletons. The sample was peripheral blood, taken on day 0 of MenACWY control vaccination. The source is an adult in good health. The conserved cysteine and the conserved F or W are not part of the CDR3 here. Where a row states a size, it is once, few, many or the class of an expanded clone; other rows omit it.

CDR3 protein: ASSQEGMGGGTDTQY
clone size: NA
V gene: TRBV3-1/TRBV3-2

CDR3 protein: ASSPPGGGAVMAF
clone size: NA
V gene: TRBV19

CDR3 protein: ASSSGGHTDTQY
clone size: NA
V gene: TRBV5-1

CDR3 protein: ASSTTGSQRTGNTIY
clone size: NA
V gene: TRBV13

CDR3 protein: SVELAGYNEQF
clone size: NA
V gene: TRBV29-1

CDR3 protein: SVKGLGQETQY
clone size: NA
V gene: TRBV29-1

CDR3 protein: SVLGTDTGELF
clone size: NA
V gene: TRBV29-1

CDR3 protein: ASSTPSLAVSRDEQF
clone size: NA
V gene: TRBV9

CDR3 protein: ASSQDFSGDSSYNSPLH
clone size: NA
V gene: TRBV4-1

CDR3 protein: ATSDPTEANTGELF
clone size: NA
V gene: TRBV24-1

CDR3 protein: ASSEDRGPWETQY
clone size: NA
V gene: TRBV5-8

CDR3 protein: ASGGTHSGNTIY
clone size: NA
V gene: TRBV3-1/TRBV3-2

CDR3 protein: ASSQSPLNTEAF
clone size: NA
V gene: TRBV3-1/TRBV3-2

CDR3 protein: ASSLYGTPTEAF
clone size: NA
V gene: TRBV27

CDR3 protein: ASSEGQSDYEQY
clone size: once
V gene: TRBV10-2

CDR3 protein: ASSWDRRPQH
clone size: NA
V gene: TRBV12-3/TRBV12-4

CDR3 protein: ASSLSSPSGGALRANEQF
clone size: NA
V gene: TRBV27

CDR3 protein: ASSFGTGASQYGYT
clone size: NA
V gene: TRBV28

CDR3 protein: ASSSDSTGAYEQY
clone size: few
V gene: TRBV11-3

CDR3 protein: ASSGTGPNTGELF
clone size: NA
V gene: TRBV27

CDR3 protein: ASRGQSSNHGYT
clone size: NA
V gene: TRBV19

CDR3 protein: ASSGDPGHDEKLF
clone size: NA
V gene: TRBV28

CDR3 protein: ASSQTGEETQY
clone size: NA
V gene: TRBV12-3/TRBV12-4

CDR3 protein: ASSQGVAFGYGYT
clone size: NA
V gene: TRBV3-1/TRBV3-2

CDR3 protein: ASSERGYGYT
clone size: NA
V gene: TRBV2

CDR3 protein: ASQNGEDTEAF
clone size: NA
V gene: TRBV21-1

CDR3 protein: ASSSILGIRPETQY
clone size: NA
V gene: TRBV6-2/TRBV6-3

CDR3 protein: ASSYSGPTEQF
clone size: NA
V gene: TRBV6-6

CDR3 protein: ASSVHRTDTQY
clone size: NA
V gene: TRBV2

CDR3 protein: ASSVGASSGEQF
clone size: once
V gene: TRBV9

CDR3 protein: ASSIRAFTGELF
clone size: NA
V gene: TRBV19

CDR3 protein: ASRSARYSNQPQH
clone size: NA
V gene: TRBV6-5

CDR3 protein: ASRGMGTVEYEQY
clone size: NA
V gene: TRBV2